These T cell receptor beta chains were read from a single sample in a study of cytomegalovirus exposure and HLA in healthy donors. Some clones are missing from TCRdb's copy, which holds only in-frame ones; the method was immunoSEQ multiplex PCR. The data show about 200,000 clones, with 70% to 90% seen just once and around 0.31% held by the top ten. The sequenced sample consisted of PBMCs. These TCRs come from a woman in her thirties in good health and CMV-seronegative. The CDR3 runs from the conserved cysteine through the conserved F or W. D genes are given only for firm matches. Clone size is not always given. Where it is, it says once, few, many or a class for expanded clones.

V gene,D gene,clone size,J gene,CDR3 protein,CDR3 DNA
TRBV9,NA,NA,TRBJ2-3,CASSPTGVGGDTQYF,TGTGCCAGCAGCCCCACAGGGGTAGGAGGGGATACGCAGTATTTT
TRBV7-9,NA,NA,TRBJ1-4,CASSLGGANEKLFF,TGTGCCAGCAGCTTGGGGGGTGCTAATGAAAAACTGTTTTTT
TRBV28,NA,NA,TRBJ2-7,CASSKTSPKGEQYF,TGTGCCAGCAGTAAAACTAGCCCGAAAGGCGAGCAGTACTTC
TRBV7-2,NA,NA,TRBJ1-6,CASSLAGPPNSPLHF,TGTGCCAGCAGCTTAGCGGGGCCTCCGAATTCACCCCTCCACTTT
TRBV6-1,TRBD2,NA,TRBJ2-3,CASSDTVPGLAADTQYF,TGTGCCAGCAGTGACACTGTCCCGGGACTAGCAGCAGATACGCAGTATTTT
TRBV28,NA,NA,TRBJ2-3,CASSHRLDRTQYF,TGTGCCAGCAGTCACCGACTAGACCGTACGCAGTATTTT
TRBV19,TRBD2,NA,TRBJ2-7,CASSIAGAFEQYF,TGTGCCAGTAGTATCGCGGGAGCTTTCGAGCAGTACTTC
TRBV27,NA,NA,TRBJ2-7,CASSSLRDTRDSDEQYF,TGTGCCAGCAGTTCCCTCCGGGACACCCGAGATAGCGACGAGCAGTACTTC
TRBV20-1,NA,NA,TRBJ2-1,CSARTSNEQFF,TGCAGTGCTAGAACCAGCAATGAGCAGTTCTTC
TRBV4-1,NA,NA,TRBJ2-2,CASSQLPQIPGGELFF,TGCGCCAGCAGCCAACTCCCACAGATACCCGGCGGGGAGCTGTTTTTT
TRBV5-1,NA,NA,TRBJ2-5,CASSLEGPSEETQYF,TGCGCCAGCAGCTTGGAGGGCCCTAGCGAGGAGACCCAGTACTTC
TRBV27,NA,NA,TRBJ2-1,CASSSRPLAREQFF,TGTGCCAGCAGTTCCCGCCCCCTAGCGCGTGAGCAGTTCTTC
TRBV28,TRBD2,NA,TRBJ2-3,CASSLFGGGVEDTQYF,TGTGCCAGCAGTTTATTTGGCGGGGGGGTTGAAGATACGCAGTATTTT
TRBV2,TRBD2,few,TRBJ2-2,CASSTAGTSGRITGELFF,TGTGCCAGCAGTACCGCCGGGACTAGCGGGAGGATTACCGGGGAGCTGTTTTTT
TRBV9,TRBD2,NA,TRBJ2-3,CASSAPGGNGDTQYF,TGTGCCAGCAGCGCCCCGGGGGGGAATGGGGATACGCAGTATTTT
TRBV4-1,NA,NA,TRBJ2-3,CASSQELTSPRDTQYF,TGCGCCAGCAGCCAAGAACTTACTTCACCTCGAGATACGCAGTATTTT
TRBV29-1,NA,few,TRBJ2-3,CSVEREADTQYF,TGCAGCGTTGAACGTGAGGCAGATACGCAGTATTTT
TRBV28,NA,NA,TRBJ2-3,CASSDVGHSTDTQYF,TGTGCCAGCAGTGATGTGGGGCATAGCACAGATACGCAGTATTTT
TRBV5-4,TRBD2,NA,TRBJ2-7,CASSRTSGGPSYEQYF,TGTGCCAGCAGCCGGACTAGCGGGGGGCCATCCTACGAGCAGTACTTC
TRBV5-1,NA,few,TRBJ2-5,CASSFVQGGRKTQYF,TGCGCCAGCAGCTTTGTACAGGGGGGGAGAAAGACCCAGTACTTC
TRBV6-5,TRBD1,NA,TRBJ2-7,CASSWGRGQGSYEQYF,TGTGCCAGCAGTTGGGGGCGGGGACAGGGCTCCTACGAGCAGTACTTC
TRBV6-5,TRBD2,once,TRBJ2-1,CASSYGGEGYNEQFF,TGTGCCAGCAGTTACGGGGGGGAGGGCTACAATGAGCAGTTCTTC
TRBV18,TRBD1,NA,TRBJ2-7,CASSPIRPGQGREQYF,TGTGCCAGCTCACCAATCCGGCCGGGACAGGGGAGGGAGCAGTACTTC
TRBV6-1,NA,NA,TRBJ2-2,CASSEGPGRNTGELFF,TGTGCCAGCAGTGAAGGGCCAGGGCGTAACACCGGGGAGCTGTTTTTT
TRBV7-3,NA,NA,TRBJ2-1,CASSYQESSYNEQFF,TGTGCCAGCAGCTACCAGGAAAGCTCCTACAATGAGCAGTTCTTC
TRBV9,TRBD1,NA,TRBJ1-1,CASSVVQGADTEAFF,TGTGCCAGCAGCGTAGTCCAGGGGGCGGATACTGAAGCTTTCTTT
TRBV4-2,NA,NA,TRBJ1-2,CASSQGGFDGYTF,TGTGCCAGCAGCCAGGGAGGGTTCGATGGCTACACCTTC
TRBV5-1,NA,NA,TRBJ1-1,CASSLGITGRSTEAFF,TGCGCCAGCAGCTTGGGGATAACAGGCCGATCCACTGAAGCTTTCTTT
TRBV7-8,NA,NA,TRBJ1-2,CASSPSRTGNYGYTF,TGTGCCAGCAGCCCGTCCCGAACAGGGAACTATGGCTACACCTTC
TRBV10-1,TRBD2,NA,TRBJ2-7,CASSEAGGPYEQYF,TGCGCCAGCAGTGAAGCGGGGGGGCCCTACGAGCAGTACTTC
TRBV28,NA,NA,TRBJ1-5,CASRTGTKRYYINQPQHF,TGTGCCAGCAGGACCGGGACTAAACGCTATTATATCAATCAGCCCCAGCATTTT
TRBV19,TRBD2,few,TRBJ2-1,CASSSTSGRSNNEQFF,TGTGCCAGTAGTTCTACTAGCGGGCGGTCCAACAATGAGCAGTTCTTC
TRBV4-2,NA,NA,TRBJ2-2,CASSPLLGRGTGELFF,TGTGCCAGCAGCCCCTTACTAGGGCGGGGCACCGGGGAGCTGTTTTTT
TRBV6-5,TRBD1,NA,TRBJ2-7,CASSSHRGPAYYEQYF,TGTGCCAGCAGTTCCCACAGGGGCCCGGCTTACTACGAGCAGTACTTC
TRBV6-6,TRBD2,NA,TRBJ2-1,CASSYGTSGPYNEQFF,TGTGCCAGCAGTTACGGGACTAGCGGCCCTTACAATGAGCAGTTCTTC
TRBV5-1,TRBD2,NA,TRBJ2-7,CASSKTGLAGVWTSYEQYF,TGCGCCAGCAGCAAAACGGGACTAGCGGGAGTTTGGACCTCCTACGAGCAGTACTTC
TRBV5-1,NA,NA,TRBJ2-7,CASSGDRDTHNEQYF,TGCGCCAGCAGCGGGGATCGGGACACTCATAACGAGCAGTACTTC
TRBV7-3,TRBD1,NA,TRBJ2-2,CASSLPDRGTGELFF,TGTGCCAGCAGCTTACCGGACAGGGGCACCGGGGAGCTGTTTTTT
TRBV29-1,TRBD1,few,TRBJ1-1,CSGGTVGEAFF,TGCAGCGGCGGGACAGTTGGTGAAGCTTTCTTT
TRBV5-1,TRBD1,NA,TRBJ2-7,CASSLVGSGTGFVEQYF,TGCGCCAGCAGCTTGGTAGGGTCCGGGACAGGGTTCGTCGAGCAGTACTTC
TRBV5-4,TRBD2,NA,TRBJ2-5,CASSSWTSRETQYF,TGTGCCAGCAGCTCTTGGACTAGCCGGGAGACCCAGTACTTC
TRBV5-8,TRBD1,NA,TRBJ2-7,CASSLAGTGGYEQYF,TGTGCCAGCAGCTTGGCGGGGACAGGGGGCTACGAGCAGTACTTC
TRBV2,TRBD2,few,TRBJ2-3,CASSLLDLSGGTTDTQYF,TGTGCCAGCAGTCTCCTGGACCTTAGCGGGGGGACCACAGATACGCAGTATTTT
TRBV7-8,TRBD2,NA,TRBJ2-5,CASSLGTSLETQYF,TGTGCCAGCAGCTTGGGGACTAGCCTAGAGACCCAGTACTTC
TRBV5-1,NA,NA,TRBJ1-1,CASSLESGDTEAFF,TGCGCCAGCAGCTTGGAGTCCGGGGACACTGAAGCTTTCTTT
TRBV5-6,TRBD1,NA,TRBJ2-3,CASSWDRGPTDTQYF,TGTGCCAGCAGCTGGGACAGGGGACCCACAGATACGCAGTATTTT
TRBV5-4,NA,NA,TRBJ2-3,CASTRVGARRDTQYF,TGTGCCAGCACCAGGGTGGGGGCCCGCCGGGATACGCAGTATTTT
TRBV7-9,NA,NA,TRBJ2-1,CASSLVPGVSNEQFF,TGTGCCAGCAGCTTAGTACCCGGGGTGTCCAATGAGCAGTTCTTC
TRBV29-1,NA,NA,TRBJ2-7,CSVKGGLPGRSYEQYF,TGCAGCGTCAAAGGGGGTTTGCCGGGGAGATCCTACGAGCAGTACTTC
TRBV11-2,NA,once,TRBJ1-1,CASSLVKGAVTEAFF,TGTGCCAGCAGCTTAGTTAAAGGGGCGGTTACTGAAGCTTTCTTT
TRBV5-5,TRBD2,NA,TRBJ2-5,CATRMASGETQYF,TGTGCCACCCGAATGGCTAGCGGGGAGACCCAGTACTTC